This T cell receptor (beta chain) was sequenced in a study of blood T cell repertoires in COVID-19. About the research overall: The United States, Italy and Spain were the sources of the acute and convalescent COVID-19 samples.

Authors' methods: Amplification from reference gene primers served as the basis for estimated nucleated cell counts. Libraries were prepared by immunoSEQ multiplex PCR; TCRdb keeps only in-frame clonotypes and omits some of them. V, J and clone size were drawn from that table, and D and trimming were deduced from the DNA. The table includes under 300,000 clones, roughly 80% detected once. CDR1 is SGHRS, CDR2 YFSETQ, per germline. V lost 0 bases and J lost 1; bases outside the gene matches: 1. The CDR3 is made up of 15 amino acids. Comment on this clone: In the same sample, other DNA sequences code for this CDR3.

This sequence was found in a woman between 40 and 50 years old with active or convalescent COVID-19. Sequenced material: peripheral blood. The chain is built from TRBV5-1 and TRBJ1-5; 7 bases line up with TRBD1. In DNA, the CDR3 is TGCGCCAGCAGCTTGGGACAGGGCAGCAATCAGCCCCAGCATTTT. It specifies CASSLGQGSNQPQHF.